This TCR beta chain was sequenced in a study of OX40 agonist ivuxolimab in advanced cancers. Turning to the study itself: Intravenous ivuxolimab was administered to patients every 2 weeks at 0.01 to 10 mg/kg. General study results and limits: At 0.1 to 3.0 mg/kg and by week 6, CD4+ and CD8+ T cells in the blood had expanded clonally.

Profiling relied on immunoSEQ multiplex PCR, and the TCRdb table lists in-frame clones only, not all of them. This sample has about 38,000 clones, with around 85% found just once. Prior autoimmune disease or systemic immunosuppression barred patients. Collection of blood occurred at baseline, at cycle 4 day 1, and at cycle 7 day 1. In the case of this clone: Its specificity is unknown.

The CDR3 contains 14 residues. Unmatched junction bases numbered 4, after V lost 6 bases and J lost 0 bases. Looked up from germline, CDR1 is SNHLY and CDR2 is FYNNEI. This chain joins TRBV2 and TRBJ1-1; 7 bases are a match to TRBD1. The sequencing used CD4+ or CD8+ T cells sorted from blood, collected in a trial of the OX40 agonist ivuxolimab. The sequence was collected from an adult with an advanced solid tumor such as melanoma, head and neck, liver or kidney cancer. Here the CDR3 reads CASRSTGMNTEAFF. The CDR3 nucleotides are TGTGCCAGCAGATCGACAGGGATGAACACTGAAGCTTTCTTT.